This is a list of T cell receptor beta chains from one sample in a study of CD8 T cells in ankylosing spondylitis. TCRdb recomputed calls from the 5' RACE reads with MiXCR, one row per CDR3 protein. The data contain more than 250,000 distinct CDR3 sequences, roughly 8% of them singletons. The sample was blood, either unsorted or a sorted T cell fraction (not recorded which). The receptors stem from a male donor with ankylosing spondylitis. Both conserved end residues are part of each CDR3. Fields, in order: V gene, J gene, D gene, clone size, CDR3 DNA, CDR3 protein. The D gene is left open where the match is weak. Size values are once, few and many counts, or a class for expanded clones, and some rows have none.

v_gene: TRBV29-1; j_gene: TRBJ2-7; d_gene: .; abundance: few; CDR3nt: TGCAGCGTTGGGGACCCGGGGGAGCAGTACTTC; CDR3aa: CSVGDPGEQYF
v_gene: TRBV7-9; j_gene: TRBJ2-7; d_gene: .; abundance: .; CDR3nt: TGTGCCAGCAGCCAGGGGGGCCAAGCCTACGAGCAGTACTTC; CDR3aa: CASSQGGQAYEQYF
v_gene: TRBV20-1; j_gene: TRBJ2-7; d_gene: .; abundance: few; CDR3nt: TGCAGTGCTAGAAAGTCGGTCGTGGGGCCTCAGTACGAGCAGTACTTC; CDR3aa: CSARKSVVGPQYEQYF
v_gene: TRBV5-1; j_gene: TRBJ2-7; d_gene: .; abundance: many; CDR3nt: TGCGCCAGCAGCAACGACTGGGGCTCCTACGAGCAGTACTTC; CDR3aa: CASSNDWGSYEQYF
v_gene: TRBV3-1; j_gene: TRBJ2-5; d_gene: .; abundance: many; CDR3nt: TGTGCCAGCAGCCAAGAACCGCGGAGGTATGAGACCCAGTACTTC; CDR3aa: CASSQEPRRYETQYF
v_gene: TRBV7-6; j_gene: TRBJ2-1; d_gene: TRBD2; abundance: few; CDR3nt: TGTGCCAGCAGCAAATCAAGCGGGAGCTTGATTGATGAGCAGTTCTTC; CDR3aa: CASSKSSGSLIDEQFF
v_gene: TRBV20-1; j_gene: TRBJ1-5; d_gene: .; abundance: many; CDR3nt: TGCAGTGTTCCTGGGACTTTCGCGGGACCCCAGCATTTT; CDR3aa: CSVPGTFAGPQHF
v_gene: TRBV20-1; j_gene: TRBJ2-7; d_gene: TRBD1; abundance: few; CDR3nt: TGCAGTGCTAGACGACAGGGGGCCGGCGAGCAGTACTTC; CDR3aa: CSARRQGAGEQYF
v_gene: TRBV20-1; j_gene: TRBJ1-5; d_gene: .; abundance: .; CDR3nt: TGCAGTGCTAGACAGGGTGATTACCAGCCCCAGCATTTT; CDR3aa: CSARQGDYQPQHF
v_gene: TRBV4-1; j_gene: TRBJ2-3; d_gene: TRBD2; abundance: few; CDR3nt: TGCGCCAGCAGCCTGACCCCGGGACTAGAGATAGATACGCAGTATTTT; CDR3aa: CASSLTPGLEIDTQYF
v_gene: TRBV2; j_gene: TRBJ2-1; d_gene: .; abundance: .; CDR3nt: TGTGCCAGCAGTGTTACGTCCAGCGGCAATGAGCAGTTCTTC; CDR3aa: CASSVTSSGNEQFF
v_gene: TRBV10-1; j_gene: TRBJ2-7; d_gene: .; abundance: .; CDR3nt: TGCGCCAGCAGTGAGTGGGGTGTGGGGGAGCAGTACTTC; CDR3aa: CASSEWGVGEQYF
v_gene: TRBV4-3; j_gene: TRBJ2-1; d_gene: TRBD2; abundance: many; CDR3nt: TGCGCCAGCAGTAGAAATAGCGGGAGAAATGAGCAGTTCTTC; CDR3aa: CASSRNSGRNEQFF
v_gene: TRBV15; j_gene: TRBJ2-5; d_gene: .; abundance: .; CDR3nt: TGTGCCACCAGCAGACTCCGGACAGAAGAGACCCAGTACTTC; CDR3aa: CATSRLRTEETQYF
v_gene: TRBV28; j_gene: TRBJ2-1; d_gene: .; abundance: few; CDR3nt: TGTGCCAGCAGTCAACCCTCGGGGGACGACGAGCAGTTCTTC; CDR3aa: CASSQPSGDDEQFF
v_gene: TRBV4-1; j_gene: TRBJ2-5; d_gene: TRBD2; abundance: few; CDR3nt: TGCGCCAGCAGCCAGCGGGAGGCCGGGGCGACCCAGTACTTC; CDR3aa: CASSQREAGATQYF
v_gene: TRBV12-3/TRBV12-4; j_gene: TRBJ1-6; d_gene: .; abundance: many; CDR3nt: TGTGCCAGCACTCAGGGTTTTGGCTCACCCCTCCACTTT; CDR3aa: CASTQGFGSPLHF
v_gene: TRBV20-1; j_gene: TRBJ2-5; d_gene: .; abundance: few; CDR3nt: TGCAGTGCTAGAGAACTGGAGGAGGGGGACCGGTCTAGAGAGACCCAGTACTTC; CDR3aa: CSARELEEGDRSRETQYF
v_gene: TRBV5-1; j_gene: TRBJ2-2; d_gene: .; abundance: many; CDR3nt: TGCGCCAGCAGCTTTGGGGCAGGGGACACCGGGGAGCTGTTTTTT; CDR3aa: CASSFGAGDTGELFF
v_gene: TRBV6-5; j_gene: TRBJ1-4; d_gene: .; abundance: .; CDR3nt: TGTGCCAGCAGTTACTCAGCCCCGGGACTCAACAGGGAAAAACTGTTTTTT; CDR3aa: CASSYSAPGLNREKLFF
v_gene: TRBV5-1; j_gene: TRBJ2-7; d_gene: .; abundance: few; CDR3nt: TGCGCCAGCAGCTTGGTCAGGGGGAGGGCCGGCGAGCAGTACTTC; CDR3aa: CASSLVRGRAGEQYF
v_gene: TRBV12-3/TRBV12-4; j_gene: TRBJ1-4; d_gene: .; abundance: many; CDR3nt: TGTGCCAGCAGTTACGGTCCGGAAAAACTGTTTTTT; CDR3aa: CASSYGPEKLFF
v_gene: TRBV3-1; j_gene: TRBJ2-1; d_gene: TRBD2; abundance: many; CDR3nt: TGTGCCAGCAGCCAAGATCTAGCGGGAGGAACCTACAATGAGCAGTTCTTC; CDR3aa: CASSQDLAGGTYNEQFF
v_gene: TRBV12-3/TRBV12-4; j_gene: TRBJ1-1; d_gene: .; abundance: few; CDR3nt: TGTGCCAGCAGTCTTACAGGGTCGGCTTTCTTT; CDR3aa: CASSLTGSAFF
v_gene: TRBV12-3/TRBV12-4; j_gene: TRBJ2-2; d_gene: TRBD2; abundance: many; CDR3nt: TGTGCCAGCAGTTTCCCGGGACTAGCCCTCACCGGGGAGCTGTTTTTT; CDR3aa: CASSFPGLALTGELFF
v_gene: TRBV3-1; j_gene: TRBJ2-7; d_gene: TRBD1; abundance: .; CDR3nt: TGTGCCAGCAGCCACCGGGACAGGGCCCACGAGCAGTACTTC; CDR3aa: CASSHRDRAHEQYF
v_gene: TRBV20-1; j_gene: TRBJ1-6; d_gene: TRBD1; abundance: .; CDR3nt: TGCAGTGCTAGAGTTGAGACAGGGAGCTCCTATAATTCACCCCTCCACTTT; CDR3aa: CSARVETGSSYNSPLHF